This is a list of T cell receptor beta chains from one sample in a study of shared clonotypes between healthy human individuals. Repertoires were generated with immunoSEQ multiplex PCR, while TCRdb's copy carries only in-frame clones and drops some. The top ten hold approximately 1.5% of the sample, which has roughly 1,100,000 clones, roughly 70% seen once. Sequencing used memory CD4+ T cells sorted from blood. The receptors were sampled from a man between 18 and 29 years old in good health. Both conserved end residues are part of each CDR3. The D gene is left open where the match is weak. Not every row has a clone size; where given, it reads once, few, many or a size class.

D gene: .; clone size: .; V gene: TRBV6-1; J gene: TRBJ2-1; CDR3 protein: CASSEQGRVSYNEQFF; CDR3 DNA: TGTGCCAGCAGTGAACAGGGCAGGGTCTCCTACAATGAGCAGTTCTTC
D gene: .; clone size: many; V gene: TRBV14; J gene: TRBJ2-7; CDR3 protein: CASSQEDPQIMFGRSYEQYF; CDR3 DNA: TGTGCCAGCAGCCAAGAGGACCCCCAGATAATGTTTGGCAGGTCCTACGAGCAGTACTTC
D gene: TRBD1; clone size: .; V gene: TRBV29-1; J gene: TRBJ1-2; CDR3 protein: CSVGGQGAGYTF; CDR3 DNA: TGCAGCGTTGGGGGACAGGGGGCTGGCTACACCTTC
D gene: .; clone size: many; V gene: TRBV6-1; J gene: TRBJ2-1; CDR3 protein: CASSARPRRDNEQFF; CDR3 DNA: TGTGCCAGCAGTGCCCGCCCAAGAAGGGACAATGAGCAGTTCTTC
D gene: .; clone size: .; V gene: TRBV9; J gene: TRBJ1-1; CDR3 protein: CASSLMGVGETEAFF; CDR3 DNA: TGTGCCAGCAGCCTCATGGGGGTCGGGGAGACTGAAGCTTTCTTT
D gene: .; clone size: .; V gene: TRBV5-4; J gene: TRBJ2-7; CDR3 protein: CASSRGTVYEQYF; CDR3 DNA: TGTGCCAGCAGCCGCGGGACGGTCTACGAGCAGTACTTC
D gene: .; clone size: once; V gene: TRBV11-2; J gene: TRBJ2-5; CDR3 protein: CASSLMGSLSGETQYF; CDR3 DNA: TGTGCCAGCAGCTTGATGGGTAGCCTCTCGGGGGAGACCCAGTACTTC
D gene: .; clone size: many; V gene: TRBV7-2; J gene: TRBJ1-1; CDR3 protein: CVIRVEMNTEAFF; CDR3 DNA: TGTGTCATCAGGGTTGAAATGAACACTGAAGCTTTCTTT
D gene: TRBD1; clone size: .; V gene: TRBV4-1; J gene: TRBJ1-2; CDR3 protein: CASSQAQGAVDGYTF; CDR3 DNA: TGCGCCAGCAGCCAAGCCCAGGGGGCGGTGGATGGCTACACCTTC
D gene: TRBD2; clone size: .; V gene: TRBV7-2; J gene: TRBJ2-7; CDR3 protein: CASSFLAGRALDF; CDR3 DNA: TGTGCCAGCAGCTTTTTAGCGGGAAGGGCCTTGGACTTC
D gene: .; clone size: .; V gene: TRBV9; J gene: TRBJ1-1; CDR3 protein: CASSVGSGLMTEAFF; CDR3 DNA: TGTGCCAGCAGCGTAGGGTCAGGGTTAATGACTGAAGCTTTCTTT
D gene: .; clone size: .; V gene: TRBV30; J gene: TRBJ1-6; CDR3 protein: CAWSVPGSWSGSPLHF; CDR3 DNA: TGTGCCTGGAGTGTACCGGGCAGTTGGTCCGGTTCACCCCTCCACTTT
D gene: .; clone size: few; V gene: TRBV10-2; J gene: TRBJ2-3; CDR3 protein: CASRRLADTQYF; CDR3 DNA: TGCGCCAGCAGGAGACTAGCAGATACGCAGTATTTT
D gene: .; clone size: .; V gene: TRBV6-6; J gene: TRBJ2-7; CDR3 protein: CASRRDPLGEQYF; CDR3 DNA: TGTGCCAGCAGGCGGGACCCACTGGGCGAGCAGTACTTC
D gene: .; clone size: .; V gene: TRBV6-4; J gene: TRBJ2-3; CDR3 protein: CASSDEAGHTQYF; CDR3 DNA: TGTGCCAGCAGTGACGAGGCGGGACATACGCAGTATTTT
D gene: .; clone size: .; V gene: TRBV5-6; J gene: TRBJ1-2; CDR3 protein: CASSLFSLANYGYTF; CDR3 DNA: TGTGCCAGCAGCTTGTTCAGCCTTGCTAACTATGGCTACACCTTC
D gene: .; clone size: .; V gene: TRBV19; J gene: TRBJ2-5; CDR3 protein: CASRGQNQETQYF; CDR3 DNA: TGTGCCAGTAGGGGGCAGAACCAAGAGACCCAGTACTTC
D gene: .; clone size: .; V gene: TRBV9; J gene: TRBJ2-2; CDR3 protein: CASSARAGELFF; CDR3 DNA: TGTGCCAGCAGCGCCAGGGCCGGGGAGCTGTTTTTT
D gene: .; clone size: .; V gene: TRBV7-3; J gene: TRBJ1-6; CDR3 protein: CASSLGAGLGSPLHF; CDR3 DNA: TGTGCCAGCAGCTTAGGGGCAGGGCTCGGTTCACCCCTCCACTTT
D gene: TRBD2; clone size: .; V gene: TRBV19; J gene: TRBJ2-1; CDR3 protein: CASSPGLAEGYNEQFF; CDR3 DNA: TGTGCCAGTAGTCCGGGACTAGCGGAGGGATACAATGAGCAGTTCTTC
D gene: .; clone size: .; V gene: TRBV2; J gene: TRBJ1-4; CDR3 protein: CASRRTGSLNEKLFF; CDR3 DNA: TGTGCCAGCAGGAGGACCGGGTCCCTTAATGAAAAACTGTTTTTT
D gene: .; clone size: .; V gene: TRBV6-6; J gene: TRBJ2-7; CDR3 protein: CASKGEGHEQYF; CDR3 DNA: TGTGCCAGCAAGGGAGAGGGACACGAGCAGTACTTC
D gene: .; clone size: .; V gene: TRBV9; J gene: TRBJ2-3; CDR3 protein: CASSVVPGADTQYF; CDR3 DNA: TGTGCCAGCAGCGTAGTTCCCGGAGCAGATACGCAGTATTTT
D gene: TRBD2; clone size: few; V gene: TRBV2; J gene: TRBJ2-1; CDR3 protein: CASMGIAGVRGEQFF; CDR3 DNA: TGTGCCAGCATGGGGATAGCGGGGGTCCGAGGTGAGCAGTTCTTC
D gene: TRBD1; clone size: .; V gene: TRBV6-5; J gene: TRBJ2-5; CDR3 protein: CASSNPGQGRATQYF; CDR3 DNA: TGTGCCAGCAGCAACCCCGGACAGGGCCGGGCGACCCAGTACTTC
D gene: .; clone size: few; V gene: TRBV7-6; J gene: TRBJ1-5; CDR3 protein: CASSPDIYSNQPQHF; CDR3 DNA: TGTGCCAGCAGCCCCGATATCTATAGCAATCAGCCCCAGCATTTT
D gene: TRBD2; clone size: once; V gene: TRBV10-1; J gene: TRBJ2-2; CDR3 protein: CASRWTSGNPGTGELFF; CDR3 DNA: TGCGCCAGCCGTTGGACTAGCGGGAACCCAGGGACCGGGGAGCTGTTTTTT
D gene: TRBD2; clone size: once; V gene: TRBV29-1; J gene: TRBJ2-3; CDR3 protein: CSVGGLASTDTQYF; CDR3 DNA: TGCAGCGTTGGGGGACTAGCCTCCACAGATACGCAGTATTTT
D gene: .; clone size: .; V gene: TRBV18; J gene: TRBJ2-7; CDR3 protein: CASSPQGGSSSYEQYF; CDR3 DNA: TGTGCCAGCTCACCACAGGGGGGATCGAGCTCCTACGAGCAGTACTTC
D gene: TRBD1; clone size: many; V gene: TRBV11-2; J gene: TRBJ2-7; CDR3 protein: CASSLAGQGGRYEQYF; CDR3 DNA: TGTGCCAGCAGCTTGGCGGGACAGGGAGGTCGGTACGAGCAGTACTTC
D gene: .; clone size: .; V gene: TRBV30; J gene: TRBJ2-7; CDR3 protein: CAWSTFSGGAYEQYF; CDR3 DNA: TGTGCCTGGTCTACGTTTTCCGGGGGCGCCTACGAGCAGTACTTC
D gene: TRBD1; clone size: .; V gene: TRBV30; J gene: TRBJ1-2; CDR3 protein: CAWNANQGADGYTF; CDR3 DNA: TGTGCCTGGAATGCGAATCAGGGGGCGGACGGCTACACCTTC
D gene: TRBD1; clone size: many; V gene: TRBV6-1; J gene: TRBJ2-5; CDR3 protein: CASSAQGASNQETQYF; CDR3 DNA: TGTGCCAGCAGTGCCCAGGGGGCTTCGAACCAAGAGACCCAGTACTTC
D gene: .; clone size: .; V gene: TRBV7-9; J gene: TRBJ1-2; CDR3 protein: CASSEGPGRRTF; CDR3 DNA: TGTGCCAGCAGCGAGGGGCCAGGACGGCGCACCTTC
D gene: .; clone size: .; V gene: TRBV2; J gene: TRBJ2-5; CDR3 protein: CASTGTAPRETQYF; CDR3 DNA: TGTGCCAGCACTGGGACGGCGCCGCGAGAGACCCAGTACTTC
D gene: .; clone size: .; V gene: TRBV2; J gene: TRBJ2-5; CDR3 protein: CASSDRGGETQYF; CDR3 DNA: TGTGCCAGCAGTGATAGGGGGGGGGAGACCCAGTACTTC
D gene: .; clone size: .; V gene: TRBV19; J gene: TRBJ2-7; CDR3 protein: CASSPGWTYEQYF; CDR3 DNA: TGTGCCAGTAGTCCTGGGTGGACCTACGAGCAGTACTTC
D gene: .; clone size: .; V gene: TRBV7-7; J gene: TRBJ1-5; CDR3 protein: CASSDPPQGHNIQPQHF; CDR3 DNA: TGTGCTAGCAGCGATCCCCCCCAGGGACACAATATCCAGCCCCAGCATTTT
D gene: .; clone size: .; V gene: TRBV18; J gene: TRBJ1-2; CDR3 protein: CASSPRQADLDGYTF; CDR3 DNA: TGTGCCAGCTCACCTCGACAGGCCGATCTGGATGGCTACACCTTC
D gene: TRBD2; clone size: .; V gene: TRBV5-8; J gene: TRBJ2-7; CDR3 protein: CASRLSGSHEQYF; CDR3 DNA: TGTGCCAGCAGACTTAGCGGGAGCCACGAGCAGTACTTC
D gene: TRBD2; clone size: few; V gene: TRBV4-1; J gene: TRBJ2-3; CDR3 protein: CASSGSTSGGTDTQYF; CDR3 DNA: TGCGCCAGCAGCGGTTCTACTAGCGGGGGCACAGATACGCAGTATTTT
D gene: .; clone size: .; V gene: TRBV2; J gene: TRBJ2-5; CDR3 protein: CASSEALLGGTRETQYF; CDR3 DNA: TGTGCCAGCAGTGAAGCGCTGCTCGGTGGGACCCGGGAGACCCAGTACTTC
D gene: .; clone size: .; V gene: TRBV5-4; J gene: TRBJ1-1; CDR3 protein: CASSQAETYNTEAFF; CDR3 DNA: TGTGCCAGCAGCCAAGCGGAGACCTATAACACTGAAGCTTTCTTT